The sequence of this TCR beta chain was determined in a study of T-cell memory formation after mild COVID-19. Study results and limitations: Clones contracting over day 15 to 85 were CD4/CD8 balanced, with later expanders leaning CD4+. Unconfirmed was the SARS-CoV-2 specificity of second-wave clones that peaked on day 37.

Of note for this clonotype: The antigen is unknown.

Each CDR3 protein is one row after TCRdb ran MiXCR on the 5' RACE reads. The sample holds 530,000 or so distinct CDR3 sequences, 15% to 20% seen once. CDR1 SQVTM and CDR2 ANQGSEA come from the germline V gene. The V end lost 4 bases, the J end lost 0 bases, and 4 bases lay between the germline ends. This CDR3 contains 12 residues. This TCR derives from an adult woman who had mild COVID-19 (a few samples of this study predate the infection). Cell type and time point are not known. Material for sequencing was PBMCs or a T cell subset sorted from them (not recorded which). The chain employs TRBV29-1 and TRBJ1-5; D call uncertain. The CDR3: CSVGDSNQPQHF. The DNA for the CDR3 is TGCAGCGTTGGGGATAGCAATCAGCCCCAGCATTTT. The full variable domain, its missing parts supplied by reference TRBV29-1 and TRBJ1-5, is SAVISQKPSRDICQRGTSLTIQCQVDSQVTMMFWYRQQPGQSLTLIATANQGSEATYESGFVIDKFPISRPNLTFSTLTVSNMSPEDSSIYLCSVGDSNQPQHFGDGTRLSIL.